Sequencing of this T cell receptor beta chain was carried out in a study of T cell repertoires and HLA-DP antigens. Turning to the study itself: In vitro CD4+ alloreactivity was against HeLa-presented HLA-DP. Donors were two male and one female, aged 18-to-29 to 60-to-69.

Per the germline V gene, CDR1 is ENHRY and CDR2 is SYGVKD. This CDR3 has 18 residues. Trimming stripped 2 bases from V and 7 bases from J, with 27 bases between. Data came from immunoSEQ multiplex PCR; TCRdb stores just in-frame clones and leaves some out. The table includes roughly 110,000 clones, 85% to 95% detected once. Comment on this clone: The antigen remains unidentified.

Untouched CD4+ T cells were bead-isolated from PBMC at around 98% purity. V usage is TRBV10-3 and J usage is TRBJ2-7; possibly TRBD2 for D (6 bases). The specimen was CD4+ T cells from PBMCs. The sequence was obtained from a woman aged 18-30 years in good health and CMV-seronegative. CDR3 residues: CAISERNGQEGLRGEQYF. Written as DNA, the CDR3 is TGTGCCATCAGTGAGCGAAACGGTCAGGAGGGGCTACGTGGGGAGCAGTACTTC.